The 5 T cell receptor beta chains below were found in one sample sequenced in a study of early T cells in non-severe SARS-CoV-2 infection. TCRdb re-analysed the 5' RACE reads in MiXCR, keeping a single row per CDR3 protein. This sample carries about 45,000 distinct CDR3 sequences, about 9.9% of them seen once, and the ten largest clones take 20% to 25%. The specimen sequenced was whole blood. All receptors come from an adult who was a healthcare worker with PCR-confirmed SARS-CoV-2 infection or an uninfected control (not recorded which).

The table lists this clonotype with a few counts. The J gene is TRBJ2-7, the V gene TRBV4-2; tentatively, D is TRBD2 (7 bases). Between the trimmed V and J ends, which lost 1 base and 2 bases, there was a span of 18 bases. The CDR3 is 17 residues long. Germline V gives CDR1 LGHNA, CDR2 YNFKEQ. Here the CDR3 DNA reads TGTGCCAGCAGCCAAGGCCCGGGGGCGGGAGTGGCCTACGAGCAGTACTTC. Protein sequence: CASSQGPGAGVAYEQYF.

The chain carries TRBV7-2 and TRBJ2-3; TRBD2 is a possible D gene (6 bases). V lost 6 bases to trimming and J lost 0 bases, with 13 bases between them. CDR1 is SGHTA, CDR2 FQGNSA, per germline. There are 15 residues in the CDR3. DNA of the CDR3: TGTGCCAGCAGAAGGGACTTCCCCAGCACAGATACGCAGTATTTT. Translated, it gives CASRRDFPSTDTQYF.

The sample holds many counts of this clonotype. CDR3 nucleotide sequence: TGCGCCAGCAGCTCAACTACTAGCGGGGCCCACACAGATACGCAGTATTTT. It codes for CASSSTTSGAHTDTQYF. This sequence joins TRBV5-1 and TRBJ2-3; 10 nucleotides line up with TRBD2. Germline loops: CDR1 SGHRS, CDR2 YFSETQ. This CDR3 contains 17 residues. V lost 3 bases to trimming and J lost 2 bases; unmatched junction nucleotides: 9. Full variable domain (rest looked up from reference TRBV5-1 and TRBJ2-3): KAGVTQTPRYLIKTRGQQVTLSCSPISGHRSVSWYQQTPGQGLQFLFEYFSETQRNKGNFPGRFSGRQFSNSRSEMNVSTLELGDSALYLCASSSTTSGAHTDTQYFGPGTRLTVL.

This clonotype was seen at least ten times. The chain is built from TRBV12-3 or TRBV12-4 and TRBJ1-2; D possibly corresponds to TRBD1 (6 bases). V lost 6 bases and J lost 6, with 14 bases in between. The CDR3 consists of 13 residues. The CDR3 loop reads CASSRRGAHGYTF. The CDR3 DNA reads TGTGCCAGCAGCCGCCGGGGGGCGCATGGCTACACCTTC.

Ten or more counts support this clonotype. V and J are TRBV28 and TRBJ2-1, with 10 bases aligning to TRBD2. The CDR3 is 17 residues long. CDR1 is MDHEN and CDR2 is SYDVKM in the germline V gene. With 5 bases clipped from V and 7 bases from J, the junction kept 14 bases outside the gene matches. The CDR3 reads CASSPGNLAGVGNEQFF. In DNA form, the CDR3 reads TGTGCCAGCAGTCCCGGTAACCTAGCGGGAGTTGGGAATGAGCAGTTCTTC.